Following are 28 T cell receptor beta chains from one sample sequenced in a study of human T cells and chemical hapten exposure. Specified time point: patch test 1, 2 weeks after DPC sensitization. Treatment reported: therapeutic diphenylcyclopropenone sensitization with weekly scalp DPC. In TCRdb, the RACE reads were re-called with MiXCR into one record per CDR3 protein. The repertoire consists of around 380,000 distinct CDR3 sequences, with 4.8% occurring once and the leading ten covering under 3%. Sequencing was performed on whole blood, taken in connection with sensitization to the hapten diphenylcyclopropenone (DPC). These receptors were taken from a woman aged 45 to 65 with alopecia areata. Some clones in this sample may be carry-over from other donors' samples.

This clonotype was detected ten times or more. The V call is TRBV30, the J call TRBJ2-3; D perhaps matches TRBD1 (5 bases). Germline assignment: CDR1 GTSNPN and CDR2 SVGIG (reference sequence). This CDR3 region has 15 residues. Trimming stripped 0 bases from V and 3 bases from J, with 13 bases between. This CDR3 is CAWSVGAGMTDTQYF. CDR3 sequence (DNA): TGTGCCTGGAGTGTTGGGGCTGGAATGACAGATACGCAGTATTTT. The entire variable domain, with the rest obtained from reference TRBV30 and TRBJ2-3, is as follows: SQTIHQWPATLVQPVGSPLSLECTVEGTSNPNLYWYRQAAGRGLQLLFYSVGIGQISSEVPQNLSASRPQDRQFILSSKKLLLSDSGFYLCAWSVGAGMTDTQYFGPGTRLTVL.

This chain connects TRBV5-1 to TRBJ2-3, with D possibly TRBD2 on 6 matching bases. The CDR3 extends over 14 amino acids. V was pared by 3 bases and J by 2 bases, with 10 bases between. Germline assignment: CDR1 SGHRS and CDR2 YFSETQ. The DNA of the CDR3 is TGCGCCAGCAGCTCGGGAGACCCCACAGATACGCAGTATTTT. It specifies CASSSGDPTDTQYF.

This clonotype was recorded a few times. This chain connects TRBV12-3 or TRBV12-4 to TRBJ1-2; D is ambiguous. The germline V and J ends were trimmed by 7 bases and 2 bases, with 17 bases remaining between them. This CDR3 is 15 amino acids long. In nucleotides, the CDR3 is TGTGCCAGCATCAGCGTCGGGGAGCGAAACTATGGCTACACCTTC. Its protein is CASISVGERNYGYTF.

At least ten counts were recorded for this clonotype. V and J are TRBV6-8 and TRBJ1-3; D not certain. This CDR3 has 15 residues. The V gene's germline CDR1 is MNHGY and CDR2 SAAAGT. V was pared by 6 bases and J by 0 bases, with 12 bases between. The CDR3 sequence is CASSLPCNSGNTIYF. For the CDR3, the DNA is TGTGCCAGCAGCCTCCCATGTAACTCTGGAAACACCATATATTTT.

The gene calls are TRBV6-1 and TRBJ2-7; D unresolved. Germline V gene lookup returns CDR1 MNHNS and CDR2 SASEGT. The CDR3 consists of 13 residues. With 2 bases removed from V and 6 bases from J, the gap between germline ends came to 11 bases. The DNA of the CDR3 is TGTGCCAGCAGTGAATTGGCCGGACCCGAGCAGTACTTC. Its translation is CASSELAGPEQYF.

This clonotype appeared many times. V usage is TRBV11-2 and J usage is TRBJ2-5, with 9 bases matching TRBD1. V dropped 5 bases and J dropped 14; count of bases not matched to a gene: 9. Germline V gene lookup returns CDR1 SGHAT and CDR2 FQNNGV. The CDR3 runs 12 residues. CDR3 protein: CASSPTRTGVYF. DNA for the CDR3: TGTGCCAGCAGCCCAACCCGGACAGGGGTTTACTTC.

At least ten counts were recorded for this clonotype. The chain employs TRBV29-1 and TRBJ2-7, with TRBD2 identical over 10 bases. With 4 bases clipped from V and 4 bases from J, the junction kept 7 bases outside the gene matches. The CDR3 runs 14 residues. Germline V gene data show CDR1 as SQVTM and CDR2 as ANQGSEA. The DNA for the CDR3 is TGCAGCGTTGTAGCTAGCGGGAGAGGGTACGAGCAGTACTTC. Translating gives CSVVASGRGYEQYF.

The CDR3 nucleotides read TGCGCCAGCAGCCAATCAGCGGGGCAGCCTACCTATGGCTACACCTTC. Amino acid sequence: CASSQSAGQPTYGYTF. V gene TRBV5-1 combines with J gene TRBJ1-2; tentative D call: TRBD1 (5 bases). The germline V and J ends were trimmed by 4 bases and 4 bases, with 20 bases remaining between them. Looked up from germline, CDR1 is SGHRS and CDR2 is YFSETQ. This CDR3 comprises 16 residues.

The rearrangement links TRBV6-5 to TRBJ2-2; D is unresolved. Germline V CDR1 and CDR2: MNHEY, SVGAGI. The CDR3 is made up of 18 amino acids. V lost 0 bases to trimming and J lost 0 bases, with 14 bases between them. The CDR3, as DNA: TGTGCCAGCAGTTACTCGATACGGCCTGCCTCGAACACCGGGGAGCTGTTTTTT. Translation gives CASSYSIRPASNTGELFF.

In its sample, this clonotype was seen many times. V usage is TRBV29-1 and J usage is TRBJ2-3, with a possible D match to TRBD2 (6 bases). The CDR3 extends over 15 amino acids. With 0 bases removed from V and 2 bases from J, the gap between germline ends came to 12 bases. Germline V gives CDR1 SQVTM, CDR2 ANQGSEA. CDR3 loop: CSVEDGGSHTDTQYF. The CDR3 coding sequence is TGCAGCGTTGAAGATGGGGGGTCCCACACAGATACGCAGTATTTT.

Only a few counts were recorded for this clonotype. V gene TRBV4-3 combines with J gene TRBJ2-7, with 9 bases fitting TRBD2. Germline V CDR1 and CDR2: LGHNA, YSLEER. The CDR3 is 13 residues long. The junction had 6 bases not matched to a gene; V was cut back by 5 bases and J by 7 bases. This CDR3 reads CASSTRLAGEQYF. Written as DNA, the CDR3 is TGCGCCAGCAGCACCCGCCTAGCGGGAGAGCAGTACTTC.

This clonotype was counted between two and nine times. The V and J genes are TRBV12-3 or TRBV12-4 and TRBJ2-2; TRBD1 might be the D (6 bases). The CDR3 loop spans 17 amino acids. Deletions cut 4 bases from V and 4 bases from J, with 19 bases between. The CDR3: CASSSAVGARITGELFF. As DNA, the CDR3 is TGTGCCAGCAGTTCCGCTGTGGGGGCGCGTATCACCGGGGAGCTGTTTTTT.

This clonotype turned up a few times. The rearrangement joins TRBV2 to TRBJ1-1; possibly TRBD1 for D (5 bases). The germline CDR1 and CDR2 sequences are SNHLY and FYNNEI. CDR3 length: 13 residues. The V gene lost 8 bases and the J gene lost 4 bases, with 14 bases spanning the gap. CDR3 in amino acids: CASPLLGGTEAFF. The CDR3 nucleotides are TGTGCCAGCCCCTTACTGGGGGGCACTGAAGCTTTCTTT.

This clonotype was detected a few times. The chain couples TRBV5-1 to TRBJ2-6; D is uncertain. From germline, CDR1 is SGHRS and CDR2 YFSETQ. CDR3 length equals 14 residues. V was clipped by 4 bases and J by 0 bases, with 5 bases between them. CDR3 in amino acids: CASSRISGANVLTF. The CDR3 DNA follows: TGCGCCAGCAGCCGGATCTCTGGGGCCAACGTCCTGACTTTC.

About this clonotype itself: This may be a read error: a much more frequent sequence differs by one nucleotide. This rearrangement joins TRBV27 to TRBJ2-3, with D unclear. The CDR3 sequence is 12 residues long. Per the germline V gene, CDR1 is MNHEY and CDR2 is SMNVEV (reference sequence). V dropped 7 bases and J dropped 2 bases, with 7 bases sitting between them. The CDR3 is CASISTTDTQYF. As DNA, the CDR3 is TGTGCCAGCATCTCAACCACAGATACGCAGTATTTT.

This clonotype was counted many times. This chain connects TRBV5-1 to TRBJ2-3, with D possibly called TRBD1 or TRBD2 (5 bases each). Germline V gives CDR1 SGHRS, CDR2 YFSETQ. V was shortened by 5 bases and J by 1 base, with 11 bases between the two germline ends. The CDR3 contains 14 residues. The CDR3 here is CASRGTAGTDTQYF. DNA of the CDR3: TGCGCCAGCAGGGGGACGGCTGGCACAGATACGCAGTATTTT.

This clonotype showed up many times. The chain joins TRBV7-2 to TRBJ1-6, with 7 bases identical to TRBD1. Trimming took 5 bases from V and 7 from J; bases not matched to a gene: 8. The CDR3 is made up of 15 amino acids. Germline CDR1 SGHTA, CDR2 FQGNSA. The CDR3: CASSLRDSVNSPLHF. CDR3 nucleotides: TGTGCCAGCAGCCTCCGGGACAGCGTAAATTCACCCCTCCACTTT.

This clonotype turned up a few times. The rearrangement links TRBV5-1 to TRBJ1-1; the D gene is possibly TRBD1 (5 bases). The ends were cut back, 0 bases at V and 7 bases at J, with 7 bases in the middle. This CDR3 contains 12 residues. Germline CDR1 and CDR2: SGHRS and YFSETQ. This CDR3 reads CASSLAQGEAFF. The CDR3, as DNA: TGCGCCAGCAGCTTGGCCCAGGGTGAAGCTTTCTTT.

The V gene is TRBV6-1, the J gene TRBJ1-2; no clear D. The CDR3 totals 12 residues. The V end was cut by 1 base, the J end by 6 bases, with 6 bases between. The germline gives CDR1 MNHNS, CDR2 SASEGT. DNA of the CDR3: TGTGCCAGCAGTGAAGTATCCCATGGCTACACCTTC. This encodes CASSEVSHGYTF.

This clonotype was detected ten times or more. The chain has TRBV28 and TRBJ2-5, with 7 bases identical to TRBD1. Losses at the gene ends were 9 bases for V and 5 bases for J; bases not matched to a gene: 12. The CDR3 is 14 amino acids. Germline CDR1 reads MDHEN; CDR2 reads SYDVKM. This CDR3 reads CASGDSRPSETQYF. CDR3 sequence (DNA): TGTGCCAGTGGGGACAGCCGCCCCTCCGAGACCCAGTACTTC.

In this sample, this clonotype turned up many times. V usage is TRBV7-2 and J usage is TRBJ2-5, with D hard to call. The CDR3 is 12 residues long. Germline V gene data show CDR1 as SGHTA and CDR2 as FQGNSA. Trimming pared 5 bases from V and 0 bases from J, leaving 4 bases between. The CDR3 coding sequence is TGTGCCAGCAGCACGTACCAAGAGACCCAGTACTTC. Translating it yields CASSTYQETQYF.

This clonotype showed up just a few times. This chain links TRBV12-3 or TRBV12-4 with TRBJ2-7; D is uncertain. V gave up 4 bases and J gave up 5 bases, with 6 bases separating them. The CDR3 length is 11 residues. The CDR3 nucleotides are TGTGCCAGCAGTTACGCCCACGAGCAGTACTTC. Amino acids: CASSYAHEQYF.

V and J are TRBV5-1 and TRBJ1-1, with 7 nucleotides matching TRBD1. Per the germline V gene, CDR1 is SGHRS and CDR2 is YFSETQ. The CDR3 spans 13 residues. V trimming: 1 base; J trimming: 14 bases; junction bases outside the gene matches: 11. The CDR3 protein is CASSLRDRSHPFF. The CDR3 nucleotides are TGCGCCAGCAGCTTGAGGGACAGATCTCATCCCTTCTTT.

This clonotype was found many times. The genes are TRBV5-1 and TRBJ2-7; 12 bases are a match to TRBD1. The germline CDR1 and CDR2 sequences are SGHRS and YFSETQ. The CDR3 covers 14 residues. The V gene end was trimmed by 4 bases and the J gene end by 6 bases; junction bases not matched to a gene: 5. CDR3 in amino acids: CASSMGQGAFEQYF. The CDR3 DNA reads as TGCGCCAGCAGCATGGGACAGGGGGCATTCGAGCAGTACTTC.

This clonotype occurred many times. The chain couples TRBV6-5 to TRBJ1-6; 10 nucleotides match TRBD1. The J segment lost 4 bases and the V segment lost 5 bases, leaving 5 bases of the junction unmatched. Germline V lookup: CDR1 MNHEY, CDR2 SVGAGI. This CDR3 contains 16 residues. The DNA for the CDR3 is TGTGCCAGCAGTCATCGGGACAGGGGTTATAATTCACCCCTCCACTTT. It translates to CASSHRDRGYNSPLHF.

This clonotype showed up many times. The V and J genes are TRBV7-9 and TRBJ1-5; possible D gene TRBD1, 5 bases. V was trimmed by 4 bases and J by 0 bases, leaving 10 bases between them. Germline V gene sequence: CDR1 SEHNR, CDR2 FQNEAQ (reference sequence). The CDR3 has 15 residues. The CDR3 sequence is CASSWDGDSNQPQHF. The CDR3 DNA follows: TGTGCCAGCAGCTGGGACGGGGATAGCAATCAGCCCCAGCATTTT. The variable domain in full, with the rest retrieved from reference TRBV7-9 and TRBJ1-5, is DTGVSQNPRHKITKRGQNVTFRCDPISEHNRLYWYRQTLGQGPEFLTYFQNEAQLEKSRLLSDRFSAERPKGSFSTLEIQRTEQGDSAMYLCASSWDGDSNQPQHFGDGTRLSIL.

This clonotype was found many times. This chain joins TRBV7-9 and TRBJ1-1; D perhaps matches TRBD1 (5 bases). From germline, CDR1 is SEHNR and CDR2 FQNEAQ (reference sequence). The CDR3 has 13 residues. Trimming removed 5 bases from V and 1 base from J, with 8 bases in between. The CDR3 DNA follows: TGTGCCAGCAGCCCCACAGGGAACACTGAAGCTTTCTTT. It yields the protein CASSPTGNTEAFF.

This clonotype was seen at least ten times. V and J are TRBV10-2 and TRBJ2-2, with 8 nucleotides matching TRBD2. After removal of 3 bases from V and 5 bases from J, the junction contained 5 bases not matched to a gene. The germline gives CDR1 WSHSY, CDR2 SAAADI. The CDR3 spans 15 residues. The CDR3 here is CASSDSGGGTGELFF. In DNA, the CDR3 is TGCGCCAGCAGTGACAGCGGGGGAGGGACCGGGGAGCTGTTTTTT.